These 16 T cell receptor beta chains share one sample of origin, sequenced in a study of CD8 T cells in Susac syndrome. With random hexamers, reverse transcription was performed on about 0.5 to 1 ug of RNA. TCRdb passed the immunoSEQ multiplex PCR reads through MiXCR, listing each CDR3 protein once. Of about 150,000 distinct CDR3 sequences in the sample, 95% to 96% were seen once. Material: CD8+ T cells from PBMCs. These receptors came from a human donor with multiple sclerosis.

The chain couples TRBV7-9 to TRBJ2-1; 9 nucleotides line up with TRBD2. The germline V gene encodes CDR1 SEHNR and CDR2 FQNEAQ (reference sequence). The CDR3 spans 16 residues. Trimming removed 5 bases from V and 6 bases from J; junction bases left unmatched: 11. The CDR3 sequence is CASSPRTSEGGNEQFF. CDR3 DNA: TGTGCCAGCAGCCCTCGGACTAGCGAAGGGGGCAATGAGCAGTTCTTC.

The rearrangement links TRBV30 to TRBJ1-2; D is possibly TRBD1 (5 bases). V lost 2 bases, J lost 8 bases, and 24 bases lay in between. Germline CDR1 and CDR2: GTSNPN and SVGIG (reference sequence). The CDR3 consists of 16 residues. DNA of the CDR3: TGTGCCTGGAGTAATACCGGAGACAGCCGTCCTTGGGGCTACACCTTC. Translated, it gives CAWSNTGDSRPWGYTF.

The gene calls are TRBV11-2 and TRBJ2-1; D call uncertain. CDR1 SGHAT and CDR2 FQNNGV come from the germline V gene. With 1 base removed from V and 8 bases from J, the gap between germline ends came to 9 bases. The CDR3 has 13 residues. CDR3 sequence reads: CASSLAATDEQFF. The CDR3 DNA reads TGTGCCAGCAGCTTAGCGGCAACTGATGAGCAGTTCTTC.

V gene TRBV7-9 combines with J gene TRBJ1-5, with 7 positions matching TRBD1. Germline V gene sequence: CDR1 SEHNR, CDR2 FQNEAQ (reference sequence). The J segment lost 8 bases and the V segment lost 5 bases, leaving 9 bases of the junction unmatched. This CDR3 is 14 amino acids long. The CDR3 DNA reads as TGTGCCAGCAGCCCCCCGGGACAGTCCGAGCCCCAGCATTTT. Protein: CASSPPGQSEPQHF.

For this clonotype: The junction and the germline gene differ at one end; a read error may be behind it. The chain uses TRBV23-1 and TRBJ2-4; the D gene could be TRBD1 or TRBD2 (5 bases each). TRBV23-1 is given ORF status, its function remaining uncertain. The CDR3 sequence is 12 residues long. CDR3 residues: CASTPNSVGDHF. The DNA for the CDR3 is TGCGCCAGCACCCCAAATTCCGTCGGGGACCACTTC.

The genes are TRBV30 and TRBJ2-3; D tentatively reads TRBD1 or TRBD2 (5 bases each). The germline V and J ends were trimmed by 2 bases and 3 bases, with 12 bases remaining between them. This CDR3 contains 14 residues. Germline assignment: CDR1 GTSNPN and CDR2 SVGIG (reference sequence). CDR3: CAWSSGSGTDTQYF. The CDR3 DNA reads TGTGCCTGGAGTTCAGGGAGCGGAACAGATACGCAGTATTTT.

V usage is TRBV30 and J usage is TRBJ1-2, with D tentatively TRBD1 (5 bases). Deletions cut 5 bases from V and 2 bases from J, with 9 bases between. The CDR3 length is 12 residues. Germline V lookup: CDR1 GTSNPN, CDR2 SVGIG (reference sequence). Here the CDR3 reads CAWARTNYGYTF. The CDR3 coding sequence is TGTGCCTGGGCTCGGACAAACTATGGCTACACCTTC.

The chain is built from TRBV6-1 and TRBJ2-7; D is unresolved. V dropped 3 bases and J dropped 6 bases, with 12 bases sitting between them. The CDR3 covers 13 residues. CDR1 and CDR2 (germline): MNHNS, SASEGT. This CDR3 is CASSEKAFGEQYV. In nucleotides, the CDR3 is TGTGCCAGCAGTGAGAAGGCGTTCGGCGAGCAGTACGTC.

The chain uses TRBV27 and TRBJ2-7; a weak D match, TRBD2 (6 bases). Trimming stripped 2 bases from V and 7 bases from J, with 18 bases between. CDR1 is MNHEY, CDR2 SMNVEV, per germline (reference sequence). The CDR3 loop spans 15 amino acids. The CDR3 region is CASSLITGAGSEQYF. The CDR3 DNA reads as TGTGCCAGCAGTTTAATCACAGGAGCCGGGAGTGAGCAGTACTTC.

The chain couples TRBV9 to TRBJ2-1; 9 nucleotides line up with TRBD2. After removal of 0 bases from V and 8 bases from J, the junction contained 3 bases not matched to a gene. The germline V gene encodes CDR1 SGDLS and CDR2 YYNGEE. The CDR3 loop spans 14 amino acids. In nucleotides, the CDR3 is TGTGCCAGCAGCGTAGCCGGACTAGCGTATGAGCAGTTCTTC. Amino acid sequence: CASSVAGLAYEQFF.

The chain joins TRBV6-1 to TRBJ1-6; maybe TRBD1 (6 bases). Germline loops: CDR1 MNHNS, CDR2 SASEGT. The CDR3 totals 15 residues. Trimming removed 7 bases at V and 6 bases at J, with 16 bases between. CDR3 in DNA: TGTGCCAGCATCGGTCGGGGGACACCTAATTCACCCCTCCACTTT. This encodes CASIGRGTPNSPLHF.

The chain uses TRBV5-6 and TRBJ1-6; tentative D call: TRBD1 (6 bases). Between the trimmed V and J ends, which lost 4 bases and 7 bases, there was a span of 9 bases. The CDR3 is 13 residues long. The germline gives CDR1 SGHDT, CDR2 YYEEEE. The CDR3 loop reads CASSPTGNSPLHF. CDR3 in DNA: TGTGCCAGCAGCCCGACAGGCAATTCACCCCTCCACTTT.

The chain is built from TRBV20-1 and TRBJ2-7, with D hard to call. Deletions cut 1 base from V and 0 bases from J, with 13 bases between. Germline V gives CDR1 DFQATT, CDR2 SNEGSKA (reference sequence). This CDR3 has 15 residues. The CDR3 sequence: CSARGESASSYEQYF. CDR3 sequence (DNA): TGCAGTGCTAGAGGAGAGTCTGCAAGCTCCTACGAGCAGTACTTC.

This chain joins TRBV20-1 and TRBJ1-3; 8 bases agree with TRBD1. The germline V gene has CDR1 DFQATT and CDR2 SNEGSKA (reference sequence). CDR3 size: 15 residues. V dropped 3 bases and J dropped 0; count of bases not matched to a gene: 4. Written as DNA, the CDR3 is TGCAGTGCTAGTGACAGGGGTTTCTCTGGAAACACCATATATTTT. Translation: CSASDRGFSGNTIYF.

The chain couples TRBV11-2 to TRBJ2-7; D unresolved. The CDR3 totals 13 residues. V dropped 6 bases and J dropped 0 bases, with 9 bases sitting between them. The germline CDR1 and CDR2 sequences are SGHAT and FQNNGV. CDR3: CASSPTSSYEQYF. The CDR3 nucleotides read TGTGCCAGCAGTCCCACAAGCTCCTACGAGCAGTACTTC.

The rearrangement joins TRBV30 to TRBJ2-3; possibly TRBD2 for D (6 bases). The CDR3 is 14 amino acids. The germline gives CDR1 GTSNPN, CDR2 SVGIG (reference sequence). V lost 4 bases, J lost 5 bases, and 16 bases lay in between. DNA of the CDR3: TGTGCCTGGAATTTTGCAGGGCGGGAAGATACGCAGTATTTT. Its protein product is CAWNFAGREDTQYF.